Listed here are 22 T cell receptor beta chains from one sample, sequenced in a study of blood T cell repertoires in COVID-19. Sequencing used immunoSEQ multiplex PCR; TCRdb keeps in-frame clones, though not all of them. The sample records 250,000 to 300,000 clones, over 70% being singletons. The sequenced material came from peripheral blood. The receptors were gathered from a woman aged 40 to 55 who had recovered from COVID-19.

This clone was observed once. The chain employs TRBV9 and TRBJ2-7, with D possibly TRBD1 on 6 matching bases. The CDR3 is 13 amino acids. Trimming took 0 bases from V and 2 from J, leaving 6 bases between them. The germline CDR1 and CDR2 sequences are SGDLS and YYNGEE. CDR3 bases: TGTGCCAGCAGCGTAGGGGACACCTACGAGCAGTACTTC. Translation: CASSVGDTYEQYF.

This rearrangement joins TRBV27 to TRBJ2-5; 7 nucleotides match TRBD1. CDR1 MNHEY and CDR2 SMNVEV come from the germline V gene (reference sequence). The J segment lost 2 bases and the V segment lost 5 bases, leaving 2 bases of the junction unmatched. CDR3 length: 13 residues. For the CDR3, the DNA is TGTGCCAGCAGTGACAGGGAACAAGAGACCCAGTACTTC. Its translation: CASSDREQETQYF.

This clone occurred a few times. V gene TRBV5-1 combines with J gene TRBJ1-2, with 7 bases aligning to TRBD1. CDR3 length: 14 amino acids. Germline V gives CDR1 SGHRS, CDR2 YFSETQ. The trim removed 2 bases at V and 2 bases at J, leaving 3 bases unmatched. The chain's CDR3 is CASSFGTDNYGYTF. The CDR3 DNA reads as TGCGCCAGCAGCTTCGGGACAGACAACTATGGCTACACCTTC.

The V gene is TRBV24-1, the J gene TRBJ2-5; D gene ambiguous. The CDR3 has 11 amino acids. V was pared by 8 bases and J by 1 base, with 4 bases between. The V gene's germline CDR1 is KGHDR and CDR2 SFDVKD. CDR3 nucleotides: TGTGCCACCACGGGCCAAGAGACCCAGTACTTC. Its translation: CATTGQETQYF.

V and J are TRBV6-6 and TRBJ2-1; a weak D match, TRBD1 (6 bases). The length of the CDR3 is 15 residues. Germline CDR1 reads MNHNY; CDR2 reads SVGAGI (reference sequence). V was pared by 1 base and J by 10 bases, with 17 bases between. The CDR3: CASSYLDDRFSEQFF. CDR3 nucleotides: TGTGCCAGCAGTTACTTGGACGACAGGTTTTCGGAGCAGTTCTTC.

V usage is TRBV28 and J usage is TRBJ1-2; D is unresolved. In germline, CDR1 is MDHEN, CDR2 SYDVKM. CDR3 size: 14 residues. Trimming took off 7 bases at V and 4 bases at J, with 16 bases between the two ends. The CDR3, as DNA: TGTGCCAGCACCGCCCCGACGGGATTCTATGGCTACACCTTC. Encoded protein: CASTAPTGFYGYTF.

The sample holds one count of this clone. The chain links TRBV10-3 to TRBJ2-2; 8 bases agree with TRBD1. The V gene's germline CDR1 is ENHRY and CDR2 SYGVKD. V was clipped by 8 bases and J by 1 base; unmatched bases: 6. This CDR3 region has 15 residues. As DNA, the CDR3 is TGTGCCATCCGAATAGGGACAGGGAACACCGGGGAGCTGTTTTTT. Protein product: CAIRIGTGNTGELFF.

The V gene is TRBV30, the J gene TRBJ2-6, with 13 positions matching TRBD2. V shed 1 base and J 1 base; nucleotides not matched to a gene: 7. CDR1 and CDR2 from the germline V gene are GTSNPN and SVGIG (reference sequence). The length of the CDR3 is 19 residues. The CDR3, as DNA: TGTGCCTGGAGTGGAAGACCGGGACTAGCGGGGTCTGGGGCCAACGTCCTGACTTTC. It encodes CAWSGRPGLAGSGANVLTF.

This chain links TRBV19 with TRBJ2-1, with D uncertain. There are 15 residues in the CDR3. The germline V and J ends were trimmed by 7 bases and 0 bases, with 13 bases remaining between them. Germline CDR1 reads LNHDA; CDR2 reads SQIVND (reference sequence). The CDR3 spells CASTTRVTSYNEQFF. CDR3 bases: TGTGCCAGTACCACCCGGGTAACCTCCTACAATGAGCAGTTCTTC.

V usage is TRBV6-5 and J usage is TRBJ1-1, with D hard to call. This CDR3 is 12 amino acids long. Per germline, CDR1 MNHEY and CDR2 SVGAGI. Trimming stripped 6 bases from V and 8 bases from J, with 13 bases between. In nucleotides, the CDR3 is TGTGCCAGCAGCTTATATGGGAGGGAAGCTTTCTTT. It encodes CASSLYGREAFF.

As DNA, the CDR3 is TGTGCCAGCAGCGTAGACGGGGGGGCCGGAAATGAGCAGTTCTTC. This encodes CASSVDGGAGNEQFF. The chain uses TRBV9 and TRBJ2-1; 8 nucleotides match TRBD2. There are 15 residues in the CDR3. Germline lookup yields CDR1 SGDLS and CDR2 YYNGEE. After removal of 0 bases from V and 7 bases from J, the junction contained 6 bases not matched to a gene.

V usage is TRBV7-2 and J usage is TRBJ2-1; D perhaps matches TRBD2 (7 bases). The CDR3 runs to 15 residues. Germline V CDR1 and CDR2: SGHTA, FQGNSA. Deletions cut 11 bases from V and 7 bases from J, with 24 bases between. CDR3 bases: TGTGCCTGTAGAGTTCGGGGGGCAGGTAGGAATGAGCAGTTCTTC. Translation: CACRVRGAGRNEQFF. The complete variable domain, with remaining parts taken from reference TRBV7-2 and TRBJ2-1, reads GAGVSQSPSNKVTEKGKDVELRCDPISGHTALYWYRQSLGQGLEFLIYFQGNSAPDKSGLPSDRFSAERTGGSVSTLTIQRTQQEDSAVYLCACRVRGAGRNEQFFGPGTRLTVL.

J is TRBJ1-1 and V is TRBV10-3; D ambiguous. Germline CDR1 ENHRY, CDR2 SYGVKD. V was cut by 3 bases and J by 5 bases, with 10 bases left in between. CDR3 length equals 13 residues. CDR3 sequence (DNA): TGTGCCATCAGTGAAAACGGGAGAACTGAAGCTTTCTTT. Residues: CAISENGRTEAFF.

J is TRBJ1-5 and V is TRBV19, with 9 bases fitting TRBD1. Germline V gene data show CDR1 as LNHDA and CDR2 as SQIVND (reference sequence). V trimming: 4 bases; J trimming: 0 bases; junction bases outside the gene matches: 7. This CDR3 spans 17 amino acids. CDR3 DNA: TGTGCCAGTAGTACCCAAAGGGACAGGGATAGCAATCAGCCCCAGCATTTT. Protein product: CASSTQRDRDSNQPQHF. Variable domain in full (rest from reference TRBV19 and TRBJ1-5): DGGITQSPKYLFRKEGQNVTLSCEQNLNHDAMYWYRQDPGQGLRLIYYSQIVNDFQKGDIAEGYSVSREKKESFPLTVTSAQKNPTAFYLCASSTQRDRDSNQPQHFGDGTRLSIL.

The rearrangement uses TRBV19 and TRBJ2-3; the match to TRBD1 covers 8 bases. CDR3 length: 16 amino acids. V lost 6 bases and J lost 0; bases outside the gene matches: 8. The germline V gene has CDR1 LNHDA and CDR2 SQIVND (reference sequence). This CDR3 is CASRDRVRHSTDTQYF. The DNA for the CDR3 is TGTGCCAGTAGGGACAGGGTACGACACAGCACAGATACGCAGTATTTT. Full variable domain (rest looked up from reference TRBV19 and TRBJ2-3): DGGITQSPKYLFRKEGQNVTLSCEQNLNHDAMYWYRQDPGQGLRLIYYSQIVNDFQKGDIAEGYSVSREKKESFPLTVTSAQKNPTAFYLCASRDRVRHSTDTQYFGPGTRLTVL.

This clone was detected only once. The chain carries TRBV7-9 and TRBJ1-1; 8 bases fit TRBD1. Germline values: CDR1 SEHNR, CDR2 FQNEAQ (reference sequence). This CDR3 has 16 residues. Trimming at V came to 5 bases and at J to 5 bases, leaving 13 bases not matched to a gene. The CDR3 loop reads CASSIRQGRVLTEAFF. The CDR3 bases are TGTGCCAGCAGCATCAGACAGGGGAGGGTCCTGACTGAAGCTTTCTTT.

Worth noting for this clone: Other DNA sequences within the sample encode an identical CDR3. The chain couples TRBV4-1 to TRBJ2-2; D possibly corresponds to TRBD2 (6 bases). The CDR3 length is 15 residues. V was trimmed by 3 bases and J by 4 bases, leaving 12 bases between them. Per the germline V gene, CDR1 is MGHRA and CDR2 is YSYEKL. CDR3 sequence (DNA): TGCGCCAGCAGCCAGGGGACTGGACTCACCGGGGAGCTGTTTTTT. It translates to CASSQGTGLTGELFF.

For the CDR3, the DNA is TGTGCCATCAGTGATCATACGAGGGGGGGAGACACTGAAGCTTTCTTT. This codes for CAISDHTRGGDTEAFF. V and J are TRBV10-3 and TRBJ1-1; D possibly corresponds to TRBD1 (6 bases). Germline CDR1 ENHRY, CDR2 SYGVKD. The CDR3 is 16 amino acids. V was trimmed by 3 bases and J by 3 bases, leaving 17 bases between them.

This chain links TRBV27 with TRBJ1-6; 8 bases agree with TRBD1. Germline assignment: CDR1 MNHEY and CDR2 SMNVEV (reference sequence). The junction had 5 bases not matched to a gene; V was cut back by 5 bases and J by 8 bases. The CDR3 is 14 residues long. This CDR3 is CASSRDRGYSPLHF. The CDR3 region has the DNA TGTGCCAGCAGTCGCGACAGGGGTTATTCACCCCTCCACTTT.

J is TRBJ1-6 and V is TRBV12-3 or TRBV12-4; D call uncertain. V lost 3 bases and J 8 bases, leaving 8 bases between the germline ends. The CDR3 spans 13 residues. CDR3 protein: CASSFHRDSPLHF. In DNA, the CDR3 is TGTGCCAGCAGTTTTCACCGGGATTCACCCCTCCACTTT.

This chain joins TRBV10-3 and TRBJ1-1; D is perhaps TRBD1 (5 bases). CDR1 and CDR2 (germline): ENHRY, SYGVKD. The CDR3 is made up of 14 amino acids. Trimming took off 10 bases at V and 3 bases at J, with 18 bases between the two ends. DNA for the CDR3: TGTGCCACCTACGAAAGGGGCAGGGACACTGAAGCTTTCTTT. This encodes CATYERGRDTEAFF.

The chain is built from TRBV2 and TRBJ2-1, with TRBD1 matching 10 bases. Germline loops: CDR1 SNHLY, CDR2 FYNNEI. Trimming at V came to 5 bases and at J to 8 bases, leaving 6 bases not matched to a gene. This CDR3 spans 14 amino acids. The CDR3 loop is CASSRDRGDDEQFF. Here the CDR3 DNA reads TGTGCCAGCAGTAGGGACAGGGGAGACGATGAGCAGTTCTTC.